Listed below are T cell receptor beta chains from one sample, sequenced in a study of T-cell memory formation after mild COVID-19. TCRdb re-derived calls from the 5' RACE reads in MiXCR, one entry per CDR3 protein. This table holds fewer than 250,000 distinct CDR3 sequences, 10% found once. Input material: PBMCs or a T cell subset sorted from them (not recorded which). These receptors all stem from a man younger than 35 who had mild COVID-19 (a few samples of this study predate the infection). Cell type and time point are not known. Each CDR3 is given with its conserved first and last residue. The D gene is left open where the match is weak. Clone size is shown for a subset of rows, as once, few, many or a class of expanded clone.

CDR3 DNA	CDR3 protein	clone size	D gene	CDR3 length	J gene	V gene
TGTGCCAGCAGCCCAGGGTTAACGTCTGCAACTAATGAAAAACTGTTTTTT	CASSPGLTSATNEKLFF	.	.	17	TRBJ1-4	TRBV7-9
TGTGCCAGCAGCTTAGACGTCCCGGGACAGGGAAACACCATATATTTT	CASSLDVPGQGNTIYF	many	TRBD1	16	TRBJ1-3	TRBV7-2
TGTGCCAGCAGCGTAGTTGGGAACCCTCAAGAGACCCAGTACTTC	CASSVVGNPQETQYF	few	.	15	TRBJ2-5	TRBV9
TGCAGTGCTCAGCCGACTAGCGGGTACACCGGGGAGCTGTTTTTT	CSAQPTSGYTGELFF	few	TRBD2	15	TRBJ2-2	TRBV20-1
TGTGCCAGCAGTGAGATGCACCAAGAGACCCAGTACTTC	CASSEMHQETQYF	.	.	13	TRBJ2-5	TRBV6-1
TGTGCCAGCAGTTACTCGTCGGGGACCATGAACTCCTACGAGCAGTACTTC	CASSYSSGTMNSYEQYF	.	.	17	TRBJ2-7	TRBV6-5
TGTGCCAGCAGCTTGGGGACTAGCGGGGGCTTAGGCACCGGGGAGCTGTTTTTT	CASSLGTSGGLGTGELFF	.	TRBD2	18	TRBJ2-2	TRBV7-2
TGCAGTGCTAGTAGACAGGGGTTTAGTTCACCCCTCCACTTT	CSASRQGFSSPLHF	few	TRBD1	14	TRBJ1-6	TRBV20-1
TGTGCCAGCAGCCCCTTTGGGGACGAGCAGTACTTC	CASSPFGDEQYF	.	.	12	TRBJ2-7	TRBV7-2
TGCAGTGCTAGAGACCCTCTGACAGATAACCAAGAGACCCAGTACTTC	CSARDPLTDNQETQYF	.	.	16	TRBJ2-5	TRBV20-1
TGTGCCAGCAGCTGGCGAAAGTCGAACCCCTACGAGCAGTACTTC	CASSWRKSNPYEQYF	few	.	15	TRBJ2-7	TRBV7-2
TGTGCCAGCTCACTGACGCAGGGTACTGAAGCTTTCTTT	CASSLTQGTEAFF	.	.	13	TRBJ1-1	TRBV18
TGTGCCAGCAGTGGTAGGCGGGGGGGCCGCAATGAGCAGTTCTTC	CASSGRRGGRNEQFF	few	TRBD2	15	TRBJ2-1	TRBV6-2/TRBV6-3
TGCAGTGCTAGGCCGGACAGTAACTATGGCTACACCTTC	CSARPDSNYGYTF	few	.	13	TRBJ1-2	TRBV20-1
TGTGCCAGCAGCTTAGACTACAAGTCCCAGCATTTT	CASSLDYKSQHF	.	.	12	TRBJ1-5	TRBV7-2
TGCAGTGCTAGTCAGGGGAGCACTGAAGCTTTCTTT	CSASQGSTEAFF	many	.	12	TRBJ1-1	TRBV20-1
TGTGCCAGCAGTTTCCGGGTTCCGGACTACGAGCAGTACTTC	CASSFRVPDYEQYF	.	.	14	TRBJ2-7	TRBV6-1
TGTGCCAGCAGTTCCGGGGGCGCAGAGTGGGGCTACGAGCAGTACTTC	CASSSGGAEWGYEQYF	.	.	16	TRBJ2-7	TRBV6-5
TGTGCCAGCAGCCCCTCAGGCGGTACGGAGACCCAGTACTTC	CASSPSGGTETQYF	.	.	14	TRBJ2-5	TRBV7-9
TGTGCCAGCAGCTTATGGATCGTACAGGGGAATGAGCAGTTCTTC	CASSLWIVQGNEQFF	.	TRBD1	15	TRBJ2-1	TRBV11-2